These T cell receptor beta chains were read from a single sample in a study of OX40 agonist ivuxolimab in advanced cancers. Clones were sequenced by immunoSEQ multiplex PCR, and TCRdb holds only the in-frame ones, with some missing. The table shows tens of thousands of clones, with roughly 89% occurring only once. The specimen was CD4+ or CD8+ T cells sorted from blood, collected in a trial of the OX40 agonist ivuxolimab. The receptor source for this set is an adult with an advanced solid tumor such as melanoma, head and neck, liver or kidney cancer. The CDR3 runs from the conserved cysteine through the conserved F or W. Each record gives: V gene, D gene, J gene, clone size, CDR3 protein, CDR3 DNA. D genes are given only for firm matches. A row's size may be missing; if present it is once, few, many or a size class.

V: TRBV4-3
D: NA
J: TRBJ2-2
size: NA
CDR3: CASSQGWATGELFF
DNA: TGCGCCAGCAGCCAAGGCTGGGCCACCGGGGAGCTGTTTTTT

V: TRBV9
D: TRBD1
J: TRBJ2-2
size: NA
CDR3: CASSLGQGHGTGELFF
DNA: TGTGCCAGCAGCCTCGGACAGGGGCATGGCACCGGGGAGCTGTTTTTT

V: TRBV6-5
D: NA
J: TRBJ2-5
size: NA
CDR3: CASSLGLQETQYF
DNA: TGTGCCAGCAGTCTCGGGCTCCAAGAGACCCAGTACTTC

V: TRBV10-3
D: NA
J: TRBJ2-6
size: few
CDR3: CATSTGANVLTF
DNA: TGTGCCACCTCGACTGGAGCCAACGTCCTGACTTTC

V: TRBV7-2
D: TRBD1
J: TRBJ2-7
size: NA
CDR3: CASSLEQGGEQYF
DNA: TGTGCCAGCAGCTTAGAACAGGGGGGCGAGCAGTACTTC

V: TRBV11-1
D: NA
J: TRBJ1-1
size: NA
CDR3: CASSASFPRDTEAFF
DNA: TGTGCCAGCAGCGCGTCCTTCCCGAGGGACACTGAAGCTTTCTTT

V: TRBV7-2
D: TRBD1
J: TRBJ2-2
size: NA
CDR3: CASSRRTGLDTGELFF
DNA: TGTGCCAGCAGCCGCAGGACAGGGCTGGACACCGGGGAGCTGTTTTTT

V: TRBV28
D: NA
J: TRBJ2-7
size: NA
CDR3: CASSSPSVVPYEQYF
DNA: TGTGCCAGCAGTTCCCCCTCAGTGGTGCCTTACGAGCAGTACTTC

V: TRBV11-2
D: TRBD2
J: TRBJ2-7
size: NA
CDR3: CASSLSRLAGEQYF
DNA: TGTGCCAGCAGCCTCTCCCGACTAGCGGGAGAGCAGTACTTC

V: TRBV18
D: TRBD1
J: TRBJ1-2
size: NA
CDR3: CASSTIQGAYGYTF
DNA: TGTGCCAGCTCAACGATACAGGGGGCCTACGGCTACACCTTC

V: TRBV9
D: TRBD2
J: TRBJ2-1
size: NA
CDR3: CASSASAGLGYNEQFF
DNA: TGTGCCAGCAGCGCTTCAGCGGGACTGGGCTACAATGAGCAGTTCTTC

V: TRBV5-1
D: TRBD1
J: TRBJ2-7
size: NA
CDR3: CASSLGAGGHYEQYF
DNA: TGCGCCAGCAGCTTGGGCGCAGGGGGTCACTACGAGCAGTACTTC

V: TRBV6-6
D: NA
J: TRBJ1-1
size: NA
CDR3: CASGKRYTEAFF
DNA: TGTGCCAGCGGCAAGAGGTACACTGAAGCTTTCTTT

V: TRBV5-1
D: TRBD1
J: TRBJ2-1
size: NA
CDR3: CASNSGTAGPDEQFF
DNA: TGCGCCAGCAACTCCGGGACAGCCGGTCCGGATGAGCAGTTCTTC

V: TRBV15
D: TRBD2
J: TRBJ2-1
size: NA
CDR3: CATSRDYPGLAGYNEQFF
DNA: TGTGCCACCAGCAGAGATTATCCGGGACTAGCGGGGTACAATGAGCAGTTCTTC

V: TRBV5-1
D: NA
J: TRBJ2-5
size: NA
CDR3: CASSYPQGDQETQYF
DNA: TGCGCCAGCAGCTATCCACAAGGCGACCAAGAGACCCAGTACTTC

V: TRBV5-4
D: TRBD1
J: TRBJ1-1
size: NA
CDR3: CASSRPGQPNTEAFF
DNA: TGTGCCAGCAGCCGACCGGGACAGCCCAACACTGAAGCTTTCTTT

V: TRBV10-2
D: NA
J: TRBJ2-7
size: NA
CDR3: CASRGFGTYEQYF
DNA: TGCGCCAGCAGGGGTTTCGGAACCTACGAGCAGTACTTC

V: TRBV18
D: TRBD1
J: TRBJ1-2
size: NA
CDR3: CASSPPSTGVGYTF
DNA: TGTGCCAGCTCACCACCGTCGACAGGGGTTGGCTACACCTTC

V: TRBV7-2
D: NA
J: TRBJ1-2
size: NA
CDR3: CASSPPNYGYTF
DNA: TGTGCCAGCAGCCCCCCTAACTATGGCTACACCTTC

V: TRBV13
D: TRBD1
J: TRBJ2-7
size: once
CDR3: CASSRDRAYEQYF
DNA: TGTGCCAGCAGCAGGGACAGGGCCTACGAGCAGTACTTC

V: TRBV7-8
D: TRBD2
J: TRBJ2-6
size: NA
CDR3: CASSLGLAEISGANVLTF
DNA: TGTGCCAGCAGCTTGGGACTAGCGGAAATCTCTGGGGCCAACGTCCTGACTTTC

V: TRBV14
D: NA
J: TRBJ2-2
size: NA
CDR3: CASSQDLPNSNTGELFF
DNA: TGTGCCAGCAGCCAAGATCTTCCGAATTCGAACACCGGGGAGCTGTTTTTT

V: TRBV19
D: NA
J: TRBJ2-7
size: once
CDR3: CASSMVAEGSYEQYF
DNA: TGTGCCAGTAGTATGGTAGCGGAGGGCTCCTACGAGCAGTACTTC

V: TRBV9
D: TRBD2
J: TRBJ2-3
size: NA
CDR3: CASSPRTSGGDTQYF
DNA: TGTGCCAGCAGCCCAAGGACTAGCGGGGGGGATACGCAGTATTTT

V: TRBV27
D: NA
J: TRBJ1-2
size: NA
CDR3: CASTSGGGGYTF
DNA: TGTGCCAGCACCTCGGGGGGAGGTGGCTACACCTTC

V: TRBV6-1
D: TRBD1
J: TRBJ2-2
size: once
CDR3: CASIKTGDNTGELFF
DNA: TGTGCCAGCATCAAAACAGGGGACAACACCGGGGAGCTGTTTTTT

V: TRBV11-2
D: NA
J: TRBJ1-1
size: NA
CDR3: CASSLRSGQNTEAFF
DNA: TGTGCCAGCAGCTTAAGGTCGGGCCAGAACACTGAAGCTTTCTTT

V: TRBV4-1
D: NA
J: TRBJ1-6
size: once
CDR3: CASSSTGRVGNSPLHF
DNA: TGCGCCAGCAGCTCTACCGGCAGGGTGGGTAATTCACCCCTCCACTTT

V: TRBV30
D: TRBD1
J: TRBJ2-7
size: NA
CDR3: CAWSAMLSTGEQYF
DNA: TGTGCCTGGAGTGCTATGCTTTCGACAGGGGAGCAGTACTTC

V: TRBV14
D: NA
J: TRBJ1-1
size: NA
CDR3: CASKSGHLNTEAFF
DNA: TGTGCCAGCAAGTCGGGACACTTGAACACTGAAGCTTTCTTT

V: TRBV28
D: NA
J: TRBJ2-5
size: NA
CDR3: CASSSSTWAQYF
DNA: NA

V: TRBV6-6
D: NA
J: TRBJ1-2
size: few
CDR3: CASSRSDYGYTF
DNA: TGTGCCAGCAGCCGTTCAGACTATGGCTACACCTTC

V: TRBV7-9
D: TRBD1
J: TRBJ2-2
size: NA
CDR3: CASSFRQGLVTGELFF
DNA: TGTGCCAGCAGCTTCAGACAGGGTTTGGTCACCGGGGAGCTGTTTTTT

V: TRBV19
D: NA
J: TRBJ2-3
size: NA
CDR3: CASSIDRASSDTQYF
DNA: TGTGCCAGTAGTATAGATCGGGCGTCTTCGGATACGCAGTATTTT

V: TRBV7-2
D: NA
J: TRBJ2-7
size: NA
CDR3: CASSLGGRGRQWDEQYF
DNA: TGTGCCAGCAGCTTAGGAGGGAGGGGGCGACAGTGGGACGAGCAGTACTTC

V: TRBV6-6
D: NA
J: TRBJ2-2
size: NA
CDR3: CASRITGELFF
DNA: TGTGCCAGCAGAATCACCGGGGAGCTGTTTTTT

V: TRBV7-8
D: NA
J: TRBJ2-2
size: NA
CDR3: CASSTISSTGELFF
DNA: TGTGCCAGCAGCACCATATCCTCCACCGGGGAGCTGTTTTTT

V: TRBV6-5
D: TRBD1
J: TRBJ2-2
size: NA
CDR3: CASSYQDRGGTGELFF
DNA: TGTGCCAGCAGTTATCAGGACAGGGGAGGCACCGGGGAGCTGTTTTTT

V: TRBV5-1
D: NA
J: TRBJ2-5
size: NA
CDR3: CASSHEPTGSSQTQYF
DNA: TGCGCCAGCAGCCACGAGCCTACAGGGAGCTCGCAGACCCAGTACTTC

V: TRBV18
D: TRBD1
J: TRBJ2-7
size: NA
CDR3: CASSPQGASYEQYF
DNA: TGTGCCAGCTCACCGCAGGGGGCTTCCTACGAGCAGTACTTC

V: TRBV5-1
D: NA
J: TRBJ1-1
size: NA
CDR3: CASSLRDDNTEAFF
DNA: TGCGCCAGCAGCTTGAGGGACGATAACACTGAAGCTTTCTTT

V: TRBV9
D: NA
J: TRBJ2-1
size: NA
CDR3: CASSVEGSFSFLHNEQFF
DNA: TGTGCCAGCAGCGTAGAAGGGAGCTTCTCATTCCTTCACAATGAGCAGTTCTTC

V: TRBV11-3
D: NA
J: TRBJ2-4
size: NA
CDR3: CASSVDGNIQYF
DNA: TGTGCCAGCAGCGTGGATGGAAACATTCAGTACTTC

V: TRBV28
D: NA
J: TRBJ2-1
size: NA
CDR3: CASSFLSLRLQTQGNEQFF
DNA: TGTGCCAGCAGTTTCTTATCCTTAAGGCTTCAAACTCAGGGCAATGAGCAGTTCTTC

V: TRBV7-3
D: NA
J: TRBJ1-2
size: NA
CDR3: CASSLTGEGYTF
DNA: TGTGCCAGCAGCTTAACCGGCGAAGGCTACACCTTC

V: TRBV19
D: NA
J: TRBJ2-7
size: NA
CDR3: CASSPIPSYEQYF
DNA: TGTGCCAGTAGCCCAATCCCGTCCTACGAGCAGTACTTC

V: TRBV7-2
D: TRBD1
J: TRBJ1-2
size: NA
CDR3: CASSFPPTGRGINYGYTF
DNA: TGTGCCAGCAGCTTCCCCCCGACAGGGAGGGGGATTAACTATGGCTACACCTTC

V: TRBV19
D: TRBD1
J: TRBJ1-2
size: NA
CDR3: CASIAGGNSNYGYTF
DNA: TGTGCCAGTATAGCAGGGGGCAACTCTAACTATGGCTACACCTTC

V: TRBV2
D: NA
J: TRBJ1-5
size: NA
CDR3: CASSEKGQVWQPQHF
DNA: TGTGCCAGCAGTGAAAAGGGGCAGGTCTGGCAGCCCCAGCATTTT

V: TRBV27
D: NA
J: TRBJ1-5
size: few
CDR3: CASTPSYSNQPQHF
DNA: TGTGCCAGCACTCCAAGCTATAGCAATCAGCCCCAGCATTTT

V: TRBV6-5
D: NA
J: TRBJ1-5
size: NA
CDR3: CASSSNRDQPQHF
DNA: TGTGCCAGCAGTTCCAACAGGGATCAGCCCCAGCATTTT

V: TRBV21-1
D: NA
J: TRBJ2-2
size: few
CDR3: CASSKALSGSSGRDTGELFF
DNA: TGTGCCAGCAGCAAAGCGCTTTCGGGGTCTAGCGGGAGGGACACCGGGGAGCTGTTTTTT

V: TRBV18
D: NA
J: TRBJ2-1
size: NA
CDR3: CASSLTGLSYNEQFF
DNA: TGTGCCAGCTCGCTGACAGGTTTGTCCTACAATGAGCAGTTCTTC

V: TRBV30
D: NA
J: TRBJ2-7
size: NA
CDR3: CAWRRMTAYEQYF
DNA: TGTGCCTGGAGAAGGATGACGGCCTACGAGCAGTACTTC

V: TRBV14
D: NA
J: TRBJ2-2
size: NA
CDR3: CASSQIAGELFF
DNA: TGTGCCAGCAGCCAAATCGCCGGGGAGCTGTTTTTT

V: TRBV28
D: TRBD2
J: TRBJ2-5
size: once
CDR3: CASSLSPLAGRETQYF
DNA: TGTGCCAGCAGTTTGTCCCCTCTAGCGGGAAGAGAGACCCAGTACTTC

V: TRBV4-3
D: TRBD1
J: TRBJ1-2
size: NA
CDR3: CASSYRGLDGYTF
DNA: TGCGCCAGCAGCTACAGGGGTTTAGACGGCTACACCTTC

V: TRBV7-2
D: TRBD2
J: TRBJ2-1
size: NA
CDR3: CASRPSLAGGPNEQFF
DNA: TGTGCCAGCAGGCCTTCCCTAGCGGGAGGTCCGAATGAGCAGTTCTTC